The 30 T cell receptor beta chains listed next were all sequenced from one sample in a study of cytomegalovirus exposure and HLA in healthy donors. PCR primers comprised 60 Vbeta and 13 Jbeta primers. Libraries were prepared by immunoSEQ multiplex PCR; TCRdb keeps only in-frame clonotypes and omits some of them. The sample records approximately 100,000 clones, 60% to 65% being singletons. The specimen was PBMCs. These receptors all come from a human donor in good health.

The V gene is TRBV9, the J gene TRBJ2-7; D is possibly TRBD1 (5 bases). The V end was cut by 0 bases, the J end by 2 bases, with 12 bases between. This CDR3 spans 15 amino acids. The germline CDR1 and CDR2 sequences are SGDLS and YYNGEE. CDR3 amino acids: CASSVGPGPPYEQYF. DNA of the CDR3: TGTGCCAGCAGCGTAGGTCCAGGGCCCCCCTACGAGCAGTACTTC.

V is TRBV9 and J is TRBJ2-5; 8 nucleotides line up with TRBD1. The CDR3 has 15 amino acids. V shed 2 bases and J 5 bases; nucleotides not matched to a gene: 8. CDR1 and CDR2 (germline): SGDLS, YYNGEE. The CDR3 reads CASSVSGGEFETQYF. The CDR3 coding sequence is TGTGCCAGCAGCGTCTCAGGGGGCGAATTTGAGACCCAGTACTTC.

The V and J genes are TRBV19 and TRBJ2-5; D call uncertain. V was clipped by 7 bases and J by 2 bases, with 11 bases between them. Germline-derived CDR1 and CDR2 are LNHDA and SQIVND (reference sequence). This CDR3 is built from 13 residues. The CDR3 nucleotides are TGTGCCAGTAATGTTCGTCAGCAAGAGACCCAGTACTTC. Translation: CASNVRQQETQYF.

The rearrangement links TRBV7-2 to TRBJ1-4; D unresolved. The CDR3 runs 17 residues. The germline V gene has CDR1 SGHTA and CDR2 FQGNSA. Trimming shortened V by 2 bases and J by 10 bases, and 23 bases separated the two germline ends. The CDR3 DNA sequence: TGTGCCAGCAGCTTAAGGCGGGCAGAAATTTATTATTCAAAACTGTTTTTT. This gives the protein CASSLRRAEIYYSKLFF.

The rearrangement links TRBV5-1 to TRBJ2-1, with a possible D match to TRBD2 (5 bases). This CDR3 has 14 amino acids. Germline V CDR1 and CDR2: SGHRS, YFSETQ. Trimming pared 5 bases from V and 3 bases from J, leaving 12 bases between. CDR3 sequence: CASRSGFSYNEQFF. The DNA for the CDR3 is TGCGCCAGCAGGTCGGGGTTTAGCTACAATGAGCAGTTCTTC.

This chain links TRBV19 with TRBJ1-2, with 11 bases fitting TRBD1. The CDR3 loop spans 16 amino acids. After removal of 7 bases from V and 4 bases from J, the junction contained 11 bases not matched to a gene. Germline V gives CDR1 LNHDA, CDR2 SQIVND (reference sequence). The CDR3 nucleotides read TGTGCCAGTACCCTCACCCCCGGGACAGGGGGCTATGGCTACACCTTC. It codes for CASTLTPGTGGYGYTF.

The chain recombines TRBV5-4 with TRBJ1-4; D uncertain. The CDR3 spans 16 residues. Germline CDR1 SGHNT, CDR2 YYREEE (reference sequence). V gave up 4 bases and J gave up 0 bases, with 13 bases separating them. CDR3 nucleotide sequence: TGTGCCAGCAGCCTTAAGAGGCCCGCAACTAATGAAAAACTGTTTTTT. Encoded protein: CASSLKRPATNEKLFF.

The V call is TRBV18, the J call TRBJ2-7; TRBD1 agrees at 7 bases. CDR3 length: 15 residues. CDR1 and CDR2 (germline): KGHSH, LQKENI. V lost 0 bases, J lost 6 bases, and 8 bases stayed unmatched. CDR3 in DNA: TGTGCCAGCTCACCACCCGCCAGGGACAGCGGCGAGCAGTACTTC. Translated: CASSPPARDSGEQYF.

The chain recombines TRBV11-3 with TRBJ2-7; tentatively, D is TRBD1 (5 bases). Germline V gives CDR1 SGHNT, CDR2 YENEEA. This CDR3 region has 15 residues. The ends were cut back, 0 bases at V and 7 bases at J, with 16 bases in the middle. CDR3 in DNA: TGTGCCAGCAGCTTAGACAGGGTGCGCGATAGGGAGCAGTACTTC. Its translation is CASSLDRVRDREQYF. The full variable domain, rest sourced from reference TRBV11-3 and TRBJ2-7, is EAGVVQSPRYKIIEKKQPVAFWCNPISGHNTLYWYLQNLGQGPELLIRYENEEAVDDSQLPKDRFSAERLKGVDSTLKIQPAELGDSAVYLCASSLDRVRDREQYFGPGTRLTVT.

The chain links TRBV15 to TRBJ2-2; D unclear. CDR1 LNHNV and CDR2 YYDKDF come from the germline V gene (reference sequence). CDR3 size: 14 residues. With 0 bases removed from V and 4 bases from J, the gap between germline ends came to 6 bases. CDR3 nucleotides: TGTGCCACCAGCAGAGACGCTAGCACCGGGGAGCTGTTTTTT. Protein product: CATSRDASTGELFF.

The chain links TRBV18 to TRBJ1-1; tentatively, D is TRBD1 (6 bases). The germline gives CDR1 KGHSH, CDR2 LQKENI. The CDR3 length is 16 residues. V dropped 3 bases and J dropped 0 bases, with 14 bases sitting between them. The CDR3 coding sequence is TGTGCCAGCTCACCCCCGGACAGATTTATGAACACTGAAGCTTTCTTT. Translating gives CASSPPDRFMNTEAFF.

V usage is TRBV4-1 and J usage is TRBJ2-6; TRBD2 might be the D (5 bases). The germline V gene encodes CDR1 MGHRA and CDR2 YSYEKL. The CDR3 sequence is 19 residues long. Trimming took 1 base from V and 4 from J, leaving 20 bases between them. The CDR3 reads CASSQVRGLRSRGANVLTF. In DNA, the CDR3 is TGCGCCAGCAGCCAAGTTAGAGGACTGCGGTCCCGAGGGGCCAACGTCCTGACTTTC.

The V and J genes are TRBV4-3 and TRBJ1-2; D call uncertain. The germline V gene has CDR1 LGHNA and CDR2 YSLEER. Trimming removed 0 bases at V and 4 bases at J, with 21 bases between. CDR3 length: 18 residues. In DNA, the CDR3 is TGCGCCAGCAGCCAAGATGAGGCAATCCCAACTGCGACCTATGGCTACACCTTC. Its protein product is CASSQDEAIPTATYGYTF.

V and J are TRBV19 and TRBJ2-2, with 7 positions matching TRBD2. J gave up 4 bases and V 5 bases, and 10 bases lay outside the gene matches. From germline, CDR1 is LNHDA and CDR2 SQIVND (reference sequence). The CDR3 covers 16 residues. This CDR3 is CASSPGDYVGTGELFF. The CDR3 nucleotides are TGTGCCAGTAGTCCTGGGGACTACGTCGGCACCGGGGAGCTGTTTTTT.

This rearrangement joins TRBV7-6 to TRBJ1-6; D unresolved. Germline V gene data show CDR1 as SGHVS and CDR2 as FNYEAQ. V lost 2 bases and J 9 bases, leaving 11 bases between the germline ends. The CDR3 is 14 residues long. The CDR3 nucleotides are TGTGCCAGCAGCTTATCGGGCGGAGGTTCACCCCTCCACTTT. The encoded protein is CASSLSGGGSPLHF.

The V and J genes are TRBV7-2 and TRBJ2-7; 9 nucleotides agree with TRBD2. The CDR3 loop spans 16 amino acids. The J segment lost 0 bases and the V segment lost 0 bases, leaving 3 bases of the junction unmatched. CDR1 and CDR2 (germline): SGHTA, FQGNSA. CDR3 bases: TGTGCCAGCAGCTTAGCTGCGGGGGGGCCCTCCTACGAGCAGTACTTC. Its translation is CASSLAAGGPSYEQYF.

This clone was picked up a small number of times. The chain employs TRBV29-1 and TRBJ2-7, with D maybe TRBD2 (7 bases). Germline V gene data show CDR1 as SQVTM and CDR2 as ANQGSEA. V lost 7 bases and J 4 bases, leaving 17 bases between the germline ends. The CDR3 extends over 13 amino acids. The chain's CDR3 is CSGGGGEGYEQYF. In DNA form, the CDR3 reads TGCAGCGGGGGCGGGGGCGAGGGATACGAGCAGTACTTC.

The chain combines TRBV19 with TRBJ1-5, with unresolved D. This CDR3 comprises 15 residues. Germline V lookup: CDR1 LNHDA, CDR2 SQIVND (reference sequence). V gave up 9 bases and J gave up 0 bases, with 15 bases separating them. In DNA form, the CDR3 reads TGTGCCAGCAGGTGGGGAGCACATAGCAATCAGCCCCAGCATTTT. Protein product: CASRWGAHSNQPQHF. Drawing the rest from reference TRBV19 and TRBJ1-5, the complete variable domain is DGGITQSPKYLFRKEGQNVTLSCEQNLNHDAMYWYRQDPGQGLRLIYYSQIVNDFQKGDIAEGYSVSREKKESFPLTVTSAQKNPTAFYLCASRWGAHSNQPQHFGDGTRLSIL.

The gene calls are TRBV6-5 and TRBJ2-5, with D perhaps TRBD2 (7 bases). Trimming left V 0 bases short and J 2 bases short, with 13 bases between. Germline assignment: CDR1 MNHEY and CDR2 SVGAGI. The CDR3 contains 16 residues. Written as DNA, the CDR3 is TGTGCCAGCAGTTACTCGTCCAGGGGACTACAAGAGACCCAGTACTTC. Translated: CASSYSSRGLQETQYF.

Comments on this clone: Its ends do not fully match the called genes, so a read error is possible. The V gene is TRBV27, the J gene TRBJ2-7; the match to TRBD2 covers 8 bases. In germline, CDR1 is MNHEY, CDR2 SMNVEV (reference sequence). This CDR3 spans 16 amino acids. CDR3 residues: CASRLLGLGRFYEQYF. In nucleotides, the CDR3 is TGTGCCAGCAGATTATTGGGACTAGGCCGTTTCTACGAGCAGTACTTC.

This clone was picked up a small number of times. The rearrangement joins TRBV6-6 to TRBJ1-1; D may be TRBD1 (6 bases). CDR1 and CDR2 from the germline V gene are MNHNY and SVGAGI (reference sequence). Trimming pared 7 bases from V and 3 bases from J, leaving 21 bases between. CDR3 length: 16 residues. The CDR3 spells CASTPAGVSLDTEAFF. CDR3 nucleotide sequence: TGTGCCAGCACCCCCGCAGGGGTATCCTTGGACACTGAAGCTTTCTTT.

The CDR3: CASRIERCEQPQHF. The CDR3 region has the DNA TGTGCCAGCAGGATTGAGAGGTGCGAACAGCCCCAGCATTTT. J is TRBJ1-5 and V is TRBV25-1; D ambiguous. In germline, CDR1 is MGHDK, CDR2 SYGVNS. The CDR3 covers 14 residues. V gave up 6 bases and J gave up 7 bases, with 16 bases separating them.

The rearrangement uses TRBV19 and TRBJ1-6; TRBD1 matches 7 bases. This CDR3 region has 14 residues. V dropped 2 bases and J dropped 8; count of bases not matched to a gene: 3. The germline gives CDR1 LNHDA, CDR2 SQIVND (reference sequence). DNA of the CDR3: TGTGCCAGTAGTATACTGCAGGGGGATTCACCCCTCCACTTT. Protein: CASSILQGDSPLHF.

This chain connects TRBV4-2 to TRBJ1-4; a weak D match, TRBD1 (5 bases). Germline-derived CDR1 and CDR2 are LGHNA and YNFKEQ. V was cut by 3 bases and J by 5 bases, with 16 bases left in between. The CDR3 sequence is 16 residues long. The CDR3 here is CASSHLNRRENEKLFF. In nucleotides, the CDR3 is TGTGCCAGCAGCCACCTGAACAGGCGGGAAAATGAAAAACTGTTTTTT.

The chain combines TRBV2 with TRBJ1-4, with 8 bases that match TRBD1. V gave up 2 bases and J gave up 11 bases; unmatched junction bases: 7. Looked up from germline, CDR1 is SNHLY and CDR2 is FYNNEI. This CDR3 comprises 14 residues. CDR3 region: CASSESSNRGKLFF. The CDR3 DNA sequence: TGTGCCAGCAGTGAATCCTCTAACAGGGGGAAACTGTTTTTT. The complete variable domain, with remaining parts taken from reference TRBV2 and TRBJ1-4, reads EPEVTQTPSHQVTQMGQEVILRCVPISNHLYFYWYRQILGQKVEFLVSFYNNEISEKSEIFDDQFSVERPDGSNFTLKIRSTKLEDSAMYFCASSESSNRGKLFFGSGTQLSVL.

The chain has TRBV30 and TRBJ2-1; 13 bases fit TRBD2. Unmatched junction bases numbered 6, after V lost 0 bases and J lost 7 bases. From germline, CDR1 is GTSNPN and CDR2 SVGIG (reference sequence). The CDR3 sequence is 16 residues long. The chain's CDR3 is CAWSVTSGGARNEQFF. The CDR3 DNA is TGTGCCTGGAGTGTAACTAGCGGGGGGGCAAGAAATGAGCAGTTCTTC.

This clone was seen only a few times. The DNA is omitted, as the CDR3 cannot be located on it reliably, and the CDR3 follows TCRdb's listing. This sequence joins TRBV7-9 and TRBJ2-5; TRBD1 was called by the table and not checked on the DNA. CDR1 is SEHNR, CDR2 FQNEAQ, per germline (reference sequence). The CDR3 contains 12 residues when both ends are counted. CDR3 sequence: CASSLVGQGSYF.

CDR3 protein: CASSPWTGGMYNSPLHF. CDR3 nucleotide sequence: TGTGCCAGCAGCCCTTGGACAGGGGGAATGTATAATTCACCCCTCCACTTT. The rearrangement uses TRBV5-4 and TRBJ1-6, with 10 bases aligning to TRBD1. V shed 4 bases, J shed 4 bases, and the junction held 8 bases outside the gene matches. CDR1 is SGHNT, CDR2 YYREEE, per germline (reference sequence). The CDR3 covers 17 residues.

This chain links TRBV4-3 with TRBJ1-1; weak D call: TRBD1 (5 bases). The V gene's germline CDR1 is LGHNA and CDR2 YSLEER. Trimming cost V 1 base and J 1 base, with 7 bases left between them. CDR3 length equals 14 residues. DNA of the CDR3: TGCGCCAGCAGCCAAGTCGGACAGAACACTGAAGCTTTCTTT. Its protein is CASSQVGQNTEAFF.

The V gene is TRBV10-3, the J gene TRBJ1-3, with 7 bases aligning to TRBD1. CDR1 is ENHRY, CDR2 SYGVKD, per germline. This CDR3 is built from 15 residues. The V gene end was trimmed by 2 bases and the J gene end by 2 bases; junction bases not matched to a gene: 3. DNA for the CDR3: TGTGCCATCAGTGAGCCAGGGACAGCTGGAAACACCATATATTTT. Residues: CAISEPGTAGNTIYF.